This T cell receptor (beta chain) was recorded in a study of beta chain features in type 1 diabetes. The CDR3 spans 14 residues. Looked up from germline, CDR1 is MNHEY and CDR2 is SMNVEV (reference sequence). CD4+ cells of the naive, central memory, regulatory and stem cell-like memory types were sorted via CD45RO/CCR7/CD25/CD127/CD95/CD27. Study-level results: When VDJ junctions were examined, type 1 diabetes patients showed fewer insertions and more deletions. When cDNA is sequenced, cells with high TCR expression could be over-represented.

A few counts support this clone. Its antigen is unidentified. The sequenced template was cDNA made from the entire isolated RNA. Some clones are missing from TCRdb's copy, which holds only in-frame ones; the method was immunoSEQ multiplex PCR. Of around 140,000 clones in the sample, about a tenth were seen once. Material: central memory CD4+ T cells from blood. The TCR was taken from a woman aged 40 to 55 in good health. This sequence joins TRBV27 and TRBJ2-5; TRBD1 aligns across 7 bases. Near its end, the DNA agrees better with TRBJ2-7, so the J call may be wrong. The CDR3 spells CASRPPGQPYEQYF. The CDR3 DNA reads TGTGCCAGCAGACCGCCGGGACAGCCCTACGAGCAGTACTTC.